Shown below are 10 T cell receptor beta chains from a single sample sequenced in a study of T cells in Graves' hyperthyroidism and ophthalmopathy. TCR beta CDR3 region amplification was performed from RNA transcripts. The HTBI set primed first-round TCR CDR3 RT-PCR. TCRdb passed the multiplex PCR reads through MiXCR, listing each CDR3 protein once. Among about 420,000 distinct CDR3 sequences, about an eighth were seen once, and the ten largest hold 5.3%. The sample taken for sequencing was blood. These receptors were obtained from a woman aged 18-29 years with Graves' hyperthyroidism.

Details on this clonotype: A much larger clone differs by one base, so this may be a read error. This sequence joins TRBV6-2 or TRBV6-3 and TRBJ2-1, with D hard to call. The CDR3 spans 13 residues. With 6 bases removed from V and 5 bases from J, the gap between germline ends came to 11 bases. The germline CDR1 and CDR2 sequences are MNHEY and SVGEGT. The CDR3 sequence: CASRSSRDNEQFF. The CDR3 DNA sequence: TGTGCCAGCAGAAGTAGCAGAGACAATGAGCAGTTCTTC.

The genes are TRBV9 and TRBJ2-2, with a possible D match to TRBD1 (6 bases). Per germline, CDR1 SGDLS and CDR2 YYNGEE. The germline V and J ends were trimmed by 7 bases and 6 bases, with 19 bases remaining between them. The CDR3 sequence is 15 residues long. The CDR3 sequence is CASGKGHLRPGELFF. The CDR3 DNA reads TGTGCCAGCGGAAAGGGACATCTTCGACCCGGGGAGCTGTTTTTT.

The V gene is TRBV19, the J gene TRBJ2-2; maybe TRBD1 (6 bases). This CDR3 has 17 residues. Trimming pared 0 bases from V and 2 bases from J, leaving 13 bases between. Germline CDR1 is LNHDA and CDR2 is SQIVND (reference sequence). The CDR3 DNA reads TGTGCCAGTAGTATAGATCTGGCAGGGGCTAACACCGGGGAGCTGTTTTTT. Protein sequence: CASSIDLAGANTGELFF.

This clonotype has more than one count but fewer than ten. J is TRBJ2-7 and V is TRBV10-3, with TRBD1 matching 10 bases. Losses at the gene ends were 10 bases for V and 2 bases for J; bases not matched to a gene: 8. Germline values: CDR1 ENHRY, CDR2 SYGVKD. The CDR3 is made up of 14 amino acids. CDR3 region: CATGTGEIAYEQYF. The CDR3 DNA is TGTGCCACCGGGACAGGGGAAATTGCCTACGAGCAGTACTTC.

The sample holds many counts of this clonotype. CDR3 DNA: TGCAGTGGTACCCGGGACAGGATACCCTACGAGCAGTACTTC. Its protein product is CSGTRDRIPYEQYF. V gene TRBV20-1 combines with J gene TRBJ2-7; TRBD1 matches 8 bases. The germline V gene has CDR1 DFQATT and CDR2 SNEGSKA (reference sequence). This CDR3 is built from 14 residues. The ends lost 7 bases at V and 2 bases at J; junction bases unmatched: 10.

The table lists this clonotype with a few counts. The rearrangement joins TRBV5-1 to TRBJ2-7; D remains ambiguous. V lost 6 bases to trimming and J lost 4 bases, with 20 bases between them. CDR1 and CDR2 from the germline V gene are SGHRS and YFSETQ. CDR3 size: 15 residues. For the CDR3, the DNA is TGCGCCAGCACCCTCGGAGATTTCGGTTTTTACGAGCAGTACTTC. Protein: CASTLGDFGFYEQYF. Looking up the rest from reference TRBV5-1 and TRBJ2-7 gives the full variable domain: KAGVTQTPRYLIKTRGQQVTLSCSPISGHRSVSWYQQTPGQGLQFLFEYFSETQRNKGNFPGRFSGRQFSNSRSEMNVSTLELGDSALYLCASTLGDFGFYEQYFGPGTRLTVT.

This clonotype was found many times. The V gene is TRBV18, the J gene TRBJ1-2, with D perhaps TRBD1 (5 bases). V was clipped by 2 bases and J by 7 bases, with 14 bases between them. CDR3 length: 14 amino acids. CDR1 and CDR2 from the germline V gene are KGHSH and LQKENI. The DNA for the CDR3 is TGTGCCAGCTCACCAACGGGGCAGACGGCTGGCTACACCTTC. Its protein is CASSPTGQTAGYTF. The full variable domain, in which reference TRBV18 and TRBJ1-2 provide the parts outside the CDR3, is NAGVMQNPRHLVRRRGQEARLRCSPMKGHSHVYWYRQLPEEGLKFMVYLQKENIIDESGMPKERFSAEFPKEGPSILRIQQVVRGDSAAYFCASSPTGQTAGYTFGSGTRLTVV.

This clonotype was observed a handful of times. CDR3 residues: CAITPDRGTEAFF. DNA of the CDR3: TGTGCCATCACCCCGGACAGGGGTACTGAAGCTTTCTTT. The chain uses TRBV10-3 and TRBJ1-1; 9 bases are a match to TRBD1. CDR3 size: 13 residues. Per germline, CDR1 ENHRY and CDR2 SYGVKD. V lost 7 bases, J lost 5 bases, and 5 bases stayed unmatched.

In this sample, this clonotype turned up many times. J is TRBJ2-1 and V is TRBV2; 8 bases fit TRBD2. Germline V gene lookup returns CDR1 SNHLY and CDR2 FYNNEI. V gave up 6 bases and J gave up 0 bases; unmatched junction bases: 4. The CDR3 loop spans 15 amino acids. The CDR3 reads CASRSGSSSYNEQFF. The CDR3 DNA reads TGTGCCAGCAGGAGCGGGAGCAGCTCCTACAATGAGCAGTTCTTC.

This clonotype was found many times. J is TRBJ2-7 and V is TRBV15; no definite D call. Germline V lookup: CDR1 LNHNV, CDR2 YYDKDF (reference sequence). V shed 4 bases and J shed 3 bases, with 10 bases lying between them. The CDR3 sequence is 13 residues long. This CDR3 is CATSKSLSYEQYF. CDR3 in DNA: TGTGCCACCAGCAAGTCCCTAAGCTACGAGCAGTACTTC. Supplemented by reference TRBV15 and TRBJ2-7, the full variable domain reads DAMVIQNPRYQVTQFGKPVTLSCSQTLNHNVMYWYQQKSSQAPKLLFHYYDKDFNNEADTPDNFQSRRPNTSFCFLDIRSPGLGDTAMYLCATSKSLSYEQYFGPGTRLTVT.